Described below is a single T cell receptor (beta chain) sequence and its context. The antigen it binds to is not known. The record has no base qualities; no much larger clone is one base away. Sequencing was performed on an Illumina NovaSeq 6000. cDNA libraries for TCRalpha and TCRbeta were prepared by 5'RACE using constant-segment primers, with sample barcodes and unique molecular identifiers added. Trizol reagent was used to extract RNA from every sample. Amplification of the libraries took two PCR steps, and the second step added a second sample barcode plus Illumina TruSeq adapters. Sequencing of the libraries was done on an Illumina NovaSeq, producing 2 x 150 bp paired-end reads. The published analysis was carried out like this. The reads were demultiplexed and collapsed into UMI-guided consensus sequences using migec v1.2.7. Using mixcr v2.1.11, UMI consensuses were aligned to TRA and TRB V and J templates and then assembled into clonotypes. Expanded or contracted clonotypes were those called significant by both edgeR and NoisET, with noise models trained on biological replicates. For edgeR calls, the cutoffs were a false discovery rate-adjusted p below 0.01 and a log2 fold-change threshold of 1. As an exploratory analysis of dynamics, max-normalized trajectories of the 1000 most abundant clonotypes were examined with PCA combined with hierarchical clustering. The CD4 or CD8 phenotype of responding clones was assigned using the separately sequenced CD4+ and CD8+ repertoires. The public reads were reanalyzed by TCRdb: fastp trimming at Q25, MiXCR alignment, in-frame beta chains only. All rows with the same CDR3 protein become a single entry with the most common DNA and genes. TCRdb, not the authors, supplied the V and J calls. In this sample the table shows 350,000 to 500,000 distinct CDR3 sequences, around 17% of which occur a single time. The ten biggest clones cover 20% to 25% of the sample.

The CDR3 covers 13 residues, taking in both the cysteine and the phenylalanine. Of all the DNA, just the CDR3 is kept, 39 bases in frame from base 1. V and J are trimmed by 7 bases and 4 bases, and the gene matches miss 8 bases of the junction. Sequences DFQATT (CDR1) and SNEGSKA (CDR2) are obtained from the germline V gene (reference sequence). The data are from a study of T-cell memory formation after mild COVID-19 (dated by TCRdb to the early 2020s). About the full investigation: Most TCR sequence clusters were specific to one of the two donors. Two young, previously healthy adult volunteers made up the cohort, one male and one female. In a couple of donors, T-cell clones that expanded and contracted after mild COVID-19 were followed by sequencing TCRalpha and TCRbeta repertoires longitudinally. General conclusions and limits of the study: The study included only a couple of mild cases, and larger cohorts that include severe cases with pre-infection samples were judged to be necessary. The second-wave clones that peaked on day 37 were not confirmed to be SARS-CoV-2 specific. The detection of some responding clones in pre-infection memory suggests that pre-existing cross-reactive memory T cells joined the SARS-CoV-2 response. Contracting CD4+ clones were found mainly in CM and EM memory subsets, while CD8+ clones were enriched in EMRA. Clones that contracted from day 15 to 85 showed balanced CD4/CD8 phenotypes, whereas a second wave of clones that expanded from day 15 to 37 leaned towards CD4+.

Ficoll-Paque density gradient centrifugation was used to isolate PBMCs. Material for sequencing was PBMCs or a T cell subset sorted from them (not recorded which). This TCR came from a man younger than 30 who had mild COVID-19 (a few samples of this study predate the infection). The sample titles of this study are shuffled in the database, so cell type and time point are left out; the donor was told from shared clones. The chain is assembled from TRBV20-1 and TRBJ2-3; TRBD1 agrees with 7 junctional bases. The CDR3 region: CSGIGTEADTQYF. In nucleotide form, the sequence is TGCAGTGGGATCGGGACAGAGGCAGATACGCAGTATTTT.